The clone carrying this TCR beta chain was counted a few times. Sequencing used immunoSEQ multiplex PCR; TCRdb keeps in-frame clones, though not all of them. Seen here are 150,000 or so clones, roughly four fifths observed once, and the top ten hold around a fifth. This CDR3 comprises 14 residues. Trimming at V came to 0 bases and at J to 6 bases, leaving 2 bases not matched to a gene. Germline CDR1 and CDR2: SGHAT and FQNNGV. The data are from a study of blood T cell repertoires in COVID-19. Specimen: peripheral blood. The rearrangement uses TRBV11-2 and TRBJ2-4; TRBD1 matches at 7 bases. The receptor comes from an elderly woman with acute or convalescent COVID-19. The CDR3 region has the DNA TGTGCCAGCAGCTTAGATCGACAGGGAAACATTCAGTACTTC. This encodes CASSLDRQGNIQYF.